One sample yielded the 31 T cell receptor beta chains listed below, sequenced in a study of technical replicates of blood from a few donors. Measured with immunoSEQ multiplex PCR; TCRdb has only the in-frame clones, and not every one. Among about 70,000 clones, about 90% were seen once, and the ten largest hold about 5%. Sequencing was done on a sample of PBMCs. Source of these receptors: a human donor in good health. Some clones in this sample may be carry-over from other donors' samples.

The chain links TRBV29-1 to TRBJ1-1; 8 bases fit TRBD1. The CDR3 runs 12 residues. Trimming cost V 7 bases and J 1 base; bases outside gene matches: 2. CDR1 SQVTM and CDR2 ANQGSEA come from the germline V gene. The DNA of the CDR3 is TGCAGCGCCGGACAGGGGAACACTGAAGCTTTCTTT. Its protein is CSAGQGNTEAFF.

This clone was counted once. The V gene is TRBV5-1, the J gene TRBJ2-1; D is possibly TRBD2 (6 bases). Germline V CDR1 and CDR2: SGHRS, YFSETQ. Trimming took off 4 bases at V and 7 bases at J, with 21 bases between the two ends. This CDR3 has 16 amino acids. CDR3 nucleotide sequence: TGCGCCAGCAGCCCCTCCCCCGAGGCGGGAATGAATGAGCAGTTCTTC. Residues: CASSPSPEAGMNEQFF.

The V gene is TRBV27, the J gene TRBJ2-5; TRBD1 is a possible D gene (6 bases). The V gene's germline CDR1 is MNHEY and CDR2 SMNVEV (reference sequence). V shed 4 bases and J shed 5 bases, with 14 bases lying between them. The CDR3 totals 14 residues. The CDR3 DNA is TGTGCCAGCAGTTCTCAGGGGATTCCGGAGACCCAGTACTTC. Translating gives CASSSQGIPETQYF.

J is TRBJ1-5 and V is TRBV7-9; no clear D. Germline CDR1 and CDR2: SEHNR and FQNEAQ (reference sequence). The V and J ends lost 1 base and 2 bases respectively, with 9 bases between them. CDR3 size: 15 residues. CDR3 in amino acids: CASSLGLSGNQPQHF. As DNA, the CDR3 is TGTGCCAGCAGCTTAGGGTTGTCAGGCAATCAGCCCCAGCATTTT.

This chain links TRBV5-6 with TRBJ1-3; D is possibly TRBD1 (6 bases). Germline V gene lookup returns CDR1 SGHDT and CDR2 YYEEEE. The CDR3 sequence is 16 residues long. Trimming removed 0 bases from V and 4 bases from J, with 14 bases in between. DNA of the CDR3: TGTGCCAGCAGCTTGGGGGACCAGGGGATCGGAAACACCATATATTTT. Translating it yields CASSLGDQGIGNTIYF. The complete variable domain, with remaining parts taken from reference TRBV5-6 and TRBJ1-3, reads DAGVTQSPTHLIKTRGQQVTLRCSPKSGHDTVSWYQQALGQGPQFIFQYYEEEERQRGNFPDRFSGHQFPNYSSELNVNALLLGDSALYLCASSLGDQGIGNTIYFGEGSWLTVV.

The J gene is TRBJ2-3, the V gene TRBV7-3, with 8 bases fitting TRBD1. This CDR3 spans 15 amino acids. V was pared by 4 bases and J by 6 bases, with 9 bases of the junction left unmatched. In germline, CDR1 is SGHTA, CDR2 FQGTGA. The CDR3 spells CASSSWTGSGDTQYF. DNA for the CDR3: TGTGCCAGCAGCTCATGGACAGGGTCAGGTGATACGCAGTATTTT.

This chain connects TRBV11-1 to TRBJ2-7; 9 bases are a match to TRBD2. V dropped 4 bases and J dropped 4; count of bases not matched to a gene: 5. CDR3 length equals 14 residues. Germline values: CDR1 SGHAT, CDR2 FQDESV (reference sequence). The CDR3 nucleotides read TGTGCCAGCAGCTCCCGGGCGGGAGGGTACGAGCAGTACTTC. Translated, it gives CASSSRAGGYEQYF.

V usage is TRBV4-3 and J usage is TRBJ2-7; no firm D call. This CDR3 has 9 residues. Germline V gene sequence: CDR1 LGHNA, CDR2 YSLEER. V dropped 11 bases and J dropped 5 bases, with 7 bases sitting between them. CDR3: CALGHEQYF. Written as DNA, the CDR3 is TGCGCCTTGGGCCACGAGCAGTACTTC.

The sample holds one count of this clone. In nucleotides, the CDR3 is TGTGCCAGCAGAGGTCAAGGGGGGGCAAGGTTCGAGCAGTACTTC. It is translated as CASRGQGGARFEQYF. The V gene is TRBV6-1, the J gene TRBJ2-7, with D possibly matching TRBD2 (7 bases). This CDR3 has 15 residues. The V gene's germline CDR1 is MNHNS and CDR2 SASEGT. V lost 6 bases and J lost 6, with 21 bases in between.

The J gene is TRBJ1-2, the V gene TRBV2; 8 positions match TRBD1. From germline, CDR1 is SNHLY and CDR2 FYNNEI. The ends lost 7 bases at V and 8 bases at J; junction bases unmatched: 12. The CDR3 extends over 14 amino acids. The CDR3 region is CASTYVWTGRGYTF. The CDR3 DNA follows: TGTGCCAGCACCTACGTGTGGACAGGGAGAGGCTACACCTTC.

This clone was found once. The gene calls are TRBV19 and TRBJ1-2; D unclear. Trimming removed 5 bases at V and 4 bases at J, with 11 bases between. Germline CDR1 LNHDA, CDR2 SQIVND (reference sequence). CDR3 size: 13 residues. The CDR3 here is CASSYGKSYGYTF. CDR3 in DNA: TGTGCCAGTAGTTACGGGAAAAGCTATGGCTACACCTTC.

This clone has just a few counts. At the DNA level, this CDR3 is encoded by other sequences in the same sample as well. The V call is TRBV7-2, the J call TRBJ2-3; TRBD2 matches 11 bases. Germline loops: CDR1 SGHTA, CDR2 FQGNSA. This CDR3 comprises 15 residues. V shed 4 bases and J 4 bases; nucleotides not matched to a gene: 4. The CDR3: CASSSLAGAPDTQYF. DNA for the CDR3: TGTGCCAGCAGCTCACTAGCGGGGGCCCCAGATACGCAGTATTTT.

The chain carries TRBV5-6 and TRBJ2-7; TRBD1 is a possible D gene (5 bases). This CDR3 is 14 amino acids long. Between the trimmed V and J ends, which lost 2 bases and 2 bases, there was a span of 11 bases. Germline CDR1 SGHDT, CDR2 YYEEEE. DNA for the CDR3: TGTGCCAGCAGCTTCGACAGTAGAACCTACGAGCAGTACTTC. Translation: CASSFDSRTYEQYF.

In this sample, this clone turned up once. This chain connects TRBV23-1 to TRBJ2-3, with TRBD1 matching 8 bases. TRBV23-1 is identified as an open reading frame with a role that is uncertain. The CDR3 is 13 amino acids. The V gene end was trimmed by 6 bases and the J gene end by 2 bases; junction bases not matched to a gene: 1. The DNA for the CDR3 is TGCGCCAGCAGGGACAGGGCCACAGATACGCAGTATTTT. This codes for CASRDRATDTQYF.

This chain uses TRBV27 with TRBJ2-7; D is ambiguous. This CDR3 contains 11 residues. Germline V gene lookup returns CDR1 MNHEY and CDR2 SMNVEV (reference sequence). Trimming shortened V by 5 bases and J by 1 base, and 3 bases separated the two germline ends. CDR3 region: CASSTSYEQYF. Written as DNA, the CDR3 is TGTGCCAGCAGTACTTCCTACGAGCAGTACTTC.

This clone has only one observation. The CDR3 loop reads CASSPYRLGVEGTQYF. CDR3 DNA sequence: TGTGCCAGCAGCCCCTACCGTCTGGGAGTAGAGGGGACCCAGTACTTC. V and J are TRBV7-9 and TRBJ2-5, with a weak D call TRBD2 (5 bases). The CDR3 sequence is 16 residues long. The V gene's germline CDR1 is SEHNR and CDR2 FQNEAQ (reference sequence). V dropped 5 bases and J dropped 7 bases, with 23 bases sitting between them.

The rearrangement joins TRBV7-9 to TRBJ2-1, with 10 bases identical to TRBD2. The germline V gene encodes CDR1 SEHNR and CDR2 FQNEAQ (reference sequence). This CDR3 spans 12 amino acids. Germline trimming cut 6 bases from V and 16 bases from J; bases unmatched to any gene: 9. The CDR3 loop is CASSRLSGGGFF. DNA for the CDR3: TGTGCCAGCAGTCGACTAAGCGGGGGGGGTTTCTTC.

CDR3 region: CATSREGGSGSSYEQYF. CDR3 nucleotide sequence: TGTGCCACCAGCAGAGAGGGTGGTAGCGGGTCTTCCTACGAGCAGTACTTC. The chain has TRBV15 and TRBJ2-7; 7 nucleotides line up with TRBD2. CDR3 size: 17 residues. Germline V gene sequence: CDR1 LNHNV, CDR2 YYDKDF (reference sequence). J was trimmed by 1 base and V by 0 bases; bases with no gene match: 9.

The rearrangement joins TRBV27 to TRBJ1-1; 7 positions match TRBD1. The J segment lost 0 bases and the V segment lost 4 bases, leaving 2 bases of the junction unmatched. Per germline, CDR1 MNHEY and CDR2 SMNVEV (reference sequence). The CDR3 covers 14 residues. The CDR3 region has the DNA TGTGCCAGCAGTTGGGGACAGATGAACACTGAAGCTTTCTTT. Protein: CASSWGQMNTEAFF.

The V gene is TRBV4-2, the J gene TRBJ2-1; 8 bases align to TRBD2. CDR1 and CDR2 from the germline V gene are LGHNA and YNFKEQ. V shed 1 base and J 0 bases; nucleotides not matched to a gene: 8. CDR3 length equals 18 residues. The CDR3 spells CASSQASAGGHSYNEQFF. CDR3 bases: TGTGCCAGCAGCCAAGCATCCGCGGGGGGCCACTCCTACAATGAGCAGTTCTTC.

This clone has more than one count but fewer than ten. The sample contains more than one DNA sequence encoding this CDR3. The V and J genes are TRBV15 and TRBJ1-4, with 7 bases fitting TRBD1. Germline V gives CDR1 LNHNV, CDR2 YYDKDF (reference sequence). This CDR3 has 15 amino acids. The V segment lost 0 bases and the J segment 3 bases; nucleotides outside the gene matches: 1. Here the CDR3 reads CATSRDQGANEKLFF. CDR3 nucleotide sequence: TGTGCCACCAGCAGAGATCAGGGGGCTAATGAAAAACTGTTTTTT.

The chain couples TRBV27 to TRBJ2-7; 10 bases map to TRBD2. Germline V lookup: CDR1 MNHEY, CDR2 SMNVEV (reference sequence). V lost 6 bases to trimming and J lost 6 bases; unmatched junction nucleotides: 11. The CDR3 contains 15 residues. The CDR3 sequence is CASRGLAGVVGEQYF. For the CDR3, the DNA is TGTGCCAGCAGGGGCCTAGCGGGAGTGGTGGGCGAGCAGTACTTC.

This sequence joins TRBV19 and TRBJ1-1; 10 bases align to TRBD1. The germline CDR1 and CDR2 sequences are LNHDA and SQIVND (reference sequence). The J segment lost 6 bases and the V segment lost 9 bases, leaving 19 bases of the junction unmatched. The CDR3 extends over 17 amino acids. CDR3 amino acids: CARPDGTGAPRVPEAFF. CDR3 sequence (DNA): TGTGCCAGACCTGACGGGACAGGGGCCCCTAGAGTACCTGAAGCTTTCTTT.

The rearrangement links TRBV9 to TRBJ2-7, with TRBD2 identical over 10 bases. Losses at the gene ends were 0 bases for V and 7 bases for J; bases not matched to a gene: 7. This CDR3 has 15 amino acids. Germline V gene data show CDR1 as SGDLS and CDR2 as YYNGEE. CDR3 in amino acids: CASSVAASGGLEQYF. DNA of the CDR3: TGTGCCAGCAGCGTAGCGGCTAGCGGGGGCTTGGAGCAGTACTTC.

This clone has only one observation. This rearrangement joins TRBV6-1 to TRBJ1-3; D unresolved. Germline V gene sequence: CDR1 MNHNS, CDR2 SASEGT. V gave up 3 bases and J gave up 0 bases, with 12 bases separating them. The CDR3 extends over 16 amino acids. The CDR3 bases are TGTGCCAGCAGTGACAGACTTTTTTACTCTGGAAACACCATATATTTT. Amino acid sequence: CASSDRLFYSGNTIYF.

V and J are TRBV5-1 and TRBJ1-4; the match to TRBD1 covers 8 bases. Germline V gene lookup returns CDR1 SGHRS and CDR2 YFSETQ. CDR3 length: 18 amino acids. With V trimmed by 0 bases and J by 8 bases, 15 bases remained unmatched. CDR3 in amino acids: CASSLADGRGRPGEKLFF. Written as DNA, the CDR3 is TGCGCCAGCAGCTTGGCCGATGGCAGGGGGCGCCCGGGGGAAAAACTGTTTTTT.

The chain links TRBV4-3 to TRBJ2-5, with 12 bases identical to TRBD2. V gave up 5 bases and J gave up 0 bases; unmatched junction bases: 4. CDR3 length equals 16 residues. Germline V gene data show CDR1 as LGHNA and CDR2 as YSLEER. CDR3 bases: TGCGCCAGCAGCGCCCGACTAGCGGGGGACCAAGAGACCCAGTACTTC. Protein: CASSARLAGDQETQYF.

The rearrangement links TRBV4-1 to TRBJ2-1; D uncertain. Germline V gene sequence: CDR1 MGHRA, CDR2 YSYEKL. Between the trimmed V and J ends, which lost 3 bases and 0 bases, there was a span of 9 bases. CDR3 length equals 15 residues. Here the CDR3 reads CASSHPVSSYNEQFF. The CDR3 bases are TGCGCCAGCAGCCACCCGGTGAGCTCCTACAATGAGCAGTTCTTC.

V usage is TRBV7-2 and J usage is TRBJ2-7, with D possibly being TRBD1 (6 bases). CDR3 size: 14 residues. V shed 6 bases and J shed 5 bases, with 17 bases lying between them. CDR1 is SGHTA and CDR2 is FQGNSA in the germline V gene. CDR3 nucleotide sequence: TGTGCCAGCAGGAGAGACACAGGGTCCCACGAGCAGTACTTC. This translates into CASRRDTGSHEQYF.

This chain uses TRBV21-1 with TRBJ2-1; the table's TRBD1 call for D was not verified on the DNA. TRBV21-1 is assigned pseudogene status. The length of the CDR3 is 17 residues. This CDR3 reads CASSKRHPPGPYNEQFF. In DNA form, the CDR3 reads TGTGCCAGCAGCAAGAGACACCCTCCAGGCCCCTACAATGAGCAGTTCTTC.

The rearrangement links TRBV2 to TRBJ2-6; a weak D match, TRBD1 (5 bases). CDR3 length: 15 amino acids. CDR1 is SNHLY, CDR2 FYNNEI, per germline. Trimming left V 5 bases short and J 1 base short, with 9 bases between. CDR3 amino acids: CASSSQGSGANVLTF. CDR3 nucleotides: TGTGCCAGCAGTTCTCAGGGATCTGGGGCCAACGTCCTGACTTTC.